This TCR beta chain stems from a study of STAT5B mutations in CD4+ large granular lymphocyte leukemia. Study outcomes and limitations: TRBV06-family usage was enriched in top patient clones (8/27) versus controls (2/35).

Sequencing used immunoSEQ multiplex PCR; TCRdb keeps in-frame clones, though not all of them. The sample contains 23,000 or so clones, 60% to 80% of which appear only once. Turning to this clone: No antigen is known for it.

In germline, CDR1 is SSHAT, CDR2 FNYEAQ (reference sequence). The CDR3 is 12 amino acids. This chain connects TRBV7-7 to TRBJ2-5; possibly TRBD2 for D (5 bases). Sequencing was carried out using CD4+ T cells from blood buffy coats. The receptor was derived from a human donor in good health. The chain's CDR3 is CASAGLRETQYF. The CDR3 DNA reads TGTGCTAGCGCAGGATTGAGGGAGACCCAGTACTTC. Full variable domain (rest looked up from reference TRBV7-7 and TRBJ2-5): GAGVSQSPRYKVTKRGQDVTLRCDPISSHATLYWYQQALGQGPEFLTYFNYEAQPDKSGLPSDRFSAERPEGSISTLTIQRTEQRDSAMYRCASAGLRETQYFGPGTRLLVL.